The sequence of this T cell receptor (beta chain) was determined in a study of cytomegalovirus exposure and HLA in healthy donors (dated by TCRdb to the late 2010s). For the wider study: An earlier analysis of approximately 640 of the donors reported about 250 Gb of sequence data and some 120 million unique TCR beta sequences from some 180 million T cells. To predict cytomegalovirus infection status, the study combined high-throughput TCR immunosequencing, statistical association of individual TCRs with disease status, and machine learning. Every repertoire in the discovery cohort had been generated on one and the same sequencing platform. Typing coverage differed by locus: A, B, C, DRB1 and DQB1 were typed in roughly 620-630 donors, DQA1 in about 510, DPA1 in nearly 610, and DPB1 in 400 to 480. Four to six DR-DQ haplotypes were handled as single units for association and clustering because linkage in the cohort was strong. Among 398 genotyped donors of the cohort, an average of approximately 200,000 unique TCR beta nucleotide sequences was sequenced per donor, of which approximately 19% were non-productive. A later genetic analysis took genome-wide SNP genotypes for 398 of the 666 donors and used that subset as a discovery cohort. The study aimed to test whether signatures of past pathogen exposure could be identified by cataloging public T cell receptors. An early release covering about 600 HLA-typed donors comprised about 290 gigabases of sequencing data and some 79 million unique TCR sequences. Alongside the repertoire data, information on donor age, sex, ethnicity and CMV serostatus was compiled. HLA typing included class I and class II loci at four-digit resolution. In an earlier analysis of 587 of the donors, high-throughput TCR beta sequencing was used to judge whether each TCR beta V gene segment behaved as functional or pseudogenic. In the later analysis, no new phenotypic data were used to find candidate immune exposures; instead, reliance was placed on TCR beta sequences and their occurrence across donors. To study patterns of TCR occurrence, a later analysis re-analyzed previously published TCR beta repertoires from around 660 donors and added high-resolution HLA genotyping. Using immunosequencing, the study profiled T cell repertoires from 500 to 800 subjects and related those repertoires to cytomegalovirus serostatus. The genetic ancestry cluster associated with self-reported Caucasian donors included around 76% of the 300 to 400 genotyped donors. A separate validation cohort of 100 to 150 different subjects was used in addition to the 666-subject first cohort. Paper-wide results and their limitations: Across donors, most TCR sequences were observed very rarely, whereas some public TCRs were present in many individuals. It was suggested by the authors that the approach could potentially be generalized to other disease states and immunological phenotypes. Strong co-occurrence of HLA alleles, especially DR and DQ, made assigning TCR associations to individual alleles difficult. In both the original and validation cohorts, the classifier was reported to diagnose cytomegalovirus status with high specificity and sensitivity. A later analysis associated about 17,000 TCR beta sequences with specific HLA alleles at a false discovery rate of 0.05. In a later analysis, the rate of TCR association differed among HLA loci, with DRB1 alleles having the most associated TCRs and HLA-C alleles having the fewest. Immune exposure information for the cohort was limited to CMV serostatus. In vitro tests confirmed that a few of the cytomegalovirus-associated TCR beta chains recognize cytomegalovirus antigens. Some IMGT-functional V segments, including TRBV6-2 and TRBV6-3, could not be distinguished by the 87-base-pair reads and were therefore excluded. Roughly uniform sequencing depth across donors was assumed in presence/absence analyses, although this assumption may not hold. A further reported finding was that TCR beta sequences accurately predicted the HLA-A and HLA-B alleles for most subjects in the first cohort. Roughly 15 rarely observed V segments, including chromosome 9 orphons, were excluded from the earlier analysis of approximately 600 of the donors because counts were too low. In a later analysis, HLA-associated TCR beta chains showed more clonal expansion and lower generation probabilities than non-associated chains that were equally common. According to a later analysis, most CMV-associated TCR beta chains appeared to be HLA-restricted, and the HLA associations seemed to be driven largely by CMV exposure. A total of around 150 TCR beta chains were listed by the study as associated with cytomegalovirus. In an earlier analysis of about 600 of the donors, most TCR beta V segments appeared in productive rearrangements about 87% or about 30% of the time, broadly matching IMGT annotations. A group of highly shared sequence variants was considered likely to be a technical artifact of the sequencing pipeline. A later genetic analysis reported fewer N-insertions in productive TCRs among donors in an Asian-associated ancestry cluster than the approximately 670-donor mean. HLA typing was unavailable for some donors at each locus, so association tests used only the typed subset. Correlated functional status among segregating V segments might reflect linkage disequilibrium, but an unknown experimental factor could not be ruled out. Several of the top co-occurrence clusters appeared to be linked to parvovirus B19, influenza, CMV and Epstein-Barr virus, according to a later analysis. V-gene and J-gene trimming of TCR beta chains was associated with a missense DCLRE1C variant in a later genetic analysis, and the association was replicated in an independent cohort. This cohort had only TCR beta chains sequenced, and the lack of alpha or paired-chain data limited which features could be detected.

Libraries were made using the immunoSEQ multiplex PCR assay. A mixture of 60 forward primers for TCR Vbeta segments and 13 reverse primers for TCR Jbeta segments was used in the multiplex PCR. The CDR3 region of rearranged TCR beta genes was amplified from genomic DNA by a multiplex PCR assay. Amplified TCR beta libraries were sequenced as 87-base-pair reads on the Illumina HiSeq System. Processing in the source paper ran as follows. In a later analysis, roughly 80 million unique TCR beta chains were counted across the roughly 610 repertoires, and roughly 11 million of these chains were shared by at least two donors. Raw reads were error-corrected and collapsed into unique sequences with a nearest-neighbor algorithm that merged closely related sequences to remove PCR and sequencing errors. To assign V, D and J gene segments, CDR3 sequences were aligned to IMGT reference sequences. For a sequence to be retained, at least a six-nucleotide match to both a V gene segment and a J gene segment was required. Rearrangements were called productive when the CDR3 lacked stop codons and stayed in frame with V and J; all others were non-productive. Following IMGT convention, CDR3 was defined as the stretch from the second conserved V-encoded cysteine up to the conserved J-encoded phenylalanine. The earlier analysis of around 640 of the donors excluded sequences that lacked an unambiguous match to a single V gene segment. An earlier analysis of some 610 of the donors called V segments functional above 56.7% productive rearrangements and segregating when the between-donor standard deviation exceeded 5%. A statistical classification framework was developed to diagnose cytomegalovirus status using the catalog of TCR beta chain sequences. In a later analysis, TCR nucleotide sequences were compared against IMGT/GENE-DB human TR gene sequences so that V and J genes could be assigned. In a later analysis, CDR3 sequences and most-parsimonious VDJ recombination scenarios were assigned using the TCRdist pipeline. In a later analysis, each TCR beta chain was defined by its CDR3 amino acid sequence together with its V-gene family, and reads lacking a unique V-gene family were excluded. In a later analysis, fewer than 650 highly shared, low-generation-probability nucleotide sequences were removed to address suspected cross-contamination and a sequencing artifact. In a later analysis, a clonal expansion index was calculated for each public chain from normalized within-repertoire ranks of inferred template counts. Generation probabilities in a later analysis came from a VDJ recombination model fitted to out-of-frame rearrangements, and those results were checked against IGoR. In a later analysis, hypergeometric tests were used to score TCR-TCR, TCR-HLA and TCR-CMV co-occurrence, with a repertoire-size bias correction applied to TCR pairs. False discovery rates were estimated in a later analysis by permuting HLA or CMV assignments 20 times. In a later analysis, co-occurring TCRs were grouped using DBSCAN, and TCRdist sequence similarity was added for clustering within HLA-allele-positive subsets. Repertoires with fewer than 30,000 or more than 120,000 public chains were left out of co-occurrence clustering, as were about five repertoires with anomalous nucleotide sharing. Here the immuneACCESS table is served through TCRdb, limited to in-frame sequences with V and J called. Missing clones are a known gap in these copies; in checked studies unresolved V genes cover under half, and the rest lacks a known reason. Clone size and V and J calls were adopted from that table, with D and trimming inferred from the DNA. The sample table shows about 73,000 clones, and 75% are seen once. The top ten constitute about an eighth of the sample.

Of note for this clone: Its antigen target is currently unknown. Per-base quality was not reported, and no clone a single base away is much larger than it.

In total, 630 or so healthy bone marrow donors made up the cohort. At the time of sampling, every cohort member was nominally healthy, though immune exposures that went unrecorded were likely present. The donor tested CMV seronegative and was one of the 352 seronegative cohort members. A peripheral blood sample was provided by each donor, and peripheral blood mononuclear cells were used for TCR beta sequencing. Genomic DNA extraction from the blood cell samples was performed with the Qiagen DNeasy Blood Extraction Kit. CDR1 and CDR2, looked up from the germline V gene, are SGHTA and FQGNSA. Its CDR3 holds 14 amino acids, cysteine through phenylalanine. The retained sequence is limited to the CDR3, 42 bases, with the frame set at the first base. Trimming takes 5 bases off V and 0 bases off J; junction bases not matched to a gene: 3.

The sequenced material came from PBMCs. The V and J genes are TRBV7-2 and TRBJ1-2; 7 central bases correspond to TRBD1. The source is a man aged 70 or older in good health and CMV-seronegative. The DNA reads TGTGCCAGCAGCCCAGGGACAGCTAACTATGGCTACACCTTC. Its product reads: CASSPGTANYGYTF.